Listed below are T cell receptor beta chains from one sample, sequenced in a study of blood T cell repertoires in COVID-19. Produced via immunoSEQ multiplex PCR; TCRdb's table is partial and in-frame only. In the table there are about half a million clones, roughly nine tenths of which are singletons. Sequenced sample: peripheral blood. These TCRs come from a man aged 18 to 29 with COVID-19, enrolled during active disease. CDR3s include the opening cysteine and the closing phenylalanine or tryptophan. The D gene is left open where the match is weak. A clone size is listed for some rows: how often the clone was seen (once, few, many), or a class if it is expanded.

>.|TRBV20-1|.|TRBJ1-2
CSAKIDYGYTF
TGCAGTGCAAAGATAGACTATGGCTACACCTTC
>.|TRBV6-1|.|TRBJ1-6
CASSEMTGDSPLHF
TGTGCCAGCAGTGAAATGACGGGTGACTCACCCCTCCACTTT
>TRBD1|TRBV29-1|.|TRBJ2-2
CSVAYRGGELFF
TGCAGCGTCGCTTACAGGGGCGGGGAGCTGTTTTTT
>.|TRBV30|.|TRBJ2-1
CAWGLNEQFF
TGTGCCTGGGGACTAAATGAGCAGTTCTTC
>TRBD1|TRBV2|once|TRBJ1-1
CASSVTGNVLAFF
TGTGCCAGCAGTGTGACAGGGAACGTCTTAGCTTTCTTT
>.|TRBV11-2|.|TRBJ1-1
CASSLASEAFF
TGTGCCAGCAGCTTAGCGTCTGAAGCTTTCTTT
>TRBD1|TRBV2|.|TRBJ2-7
CASRHGGTGISYEQYF
TGTGCCAGCAGGCATGGGGGGACAGGGATCTCCTACGAGCAGTACTTC
>TRBD2|TRBV6-4|.|TRBJ2-7
CASSELAGESYEQYF
TGTGCCAGCAGTGAATTAGCGGGAGAGTCCTACGAGCAGTACTTC
>.|TRBV3-1/TRBV3-2|once|TRBJ2-2
CASSQEGSGTGELFF
TGTGCCAGCAGCCAAGAGGGGTCAGGGACCGGGGAGCTGTTTTTT
>.|TRBV11-2|.|TRBJ2-1
CASSLLRVNEQFF
TGTGCCAGCAGCTTACTTCGGGTCAATGAGCAGTTCTTC
>.|TRBV12-3/TRBV12-4|.|TRBJ2-4
CASSFRGRQYF
TGTGCCAGCAGTTTTCGCGGCCGACAGTACTTC
>.|TRBV6-5|.|TRBJ2-2
CASSPLRGGAGELFF
TGTGCCAGCAGCCCCCTCAGGGGAGGGGCCGGGGAGCTGTTTTTT
>TRBD2|TRBV11-3|once|TRBJ2-5
CASSMRGWEGQLGTQYF
TGTGCCAGCAGCATGCGAGGTTGGGAGGGCCAGCTCGGGACCCAGTACTTC
>.|TRBV19|.|TRBJ1-2
CASSIQRNYGYTF
TGTGCCAGTAGTATACAGAGGAACTATGGCTACACCTTC
>.|TRBV5-6|.|TRBJ2-7
CASSLASRLGEQYF
TGTGCCAGCAGCTTGGCCTCTAGGTTGGGCGAGCAGTACTTC
>TRBD1|TRBV6-1|.|TRBJ1-1
CASSERGQGAEAFF
TGTGCCAGCAGTGAAAGGGGACAGGGGGCTGAAGCTTTCTTT
>.|TRBV5-1|.|TRBJ1-2
CASARPGAANYGYTF
TGCGCCAGCGCCCGCCCAGGGGCGGCTAACTATGGCTACACCTTC
>.|TRBV6-5|.|TRBJ2-4
CASSYSTGPGNIQYF
TGTGCCAGCAGTTACTCGACCGGGCCAGGGAACATTCAGTACTTC
>.|TRBV7-9|.|TRBJ2-3
CASSLTGPGTDTQYF
TGTGCCAGCAGCCTGACAGGTCCCGGCACAGATACGCAGTATTTT
>TRBD1|TRBV18|.|TRBJ2-2
CASSPPHSAGGGTGELFF
TGTGCCAGCTCACCCCCTCATTCGGCAGGGGGCGGCACCGGGGAGCTGTTTTTT
>.|TRBV7-9|once|TRBJ1-4
CASSSSGTTNEKLFF
TGTGCCAGCAGCTCTTCGGGAACAACTAATGAAAAACTGTTTTTT
>TRBD1|TRBV12-5|.|TRBJ2-4
CASGRRQGVVNIQYF
TGTGCTAGTGGGAGACGACAGGGGGTTGTGAACATTCAGTACTTC
>TRBD1|TRBV19|.|TRBJ2-7
CASSIGGQGAYEQYF
TGTGCCAGTAGTATAGGGGGACAGGGGGCCTACGAGCAGTACTTC
>TRBD1|TRBV5-1|.|TRBJ1-4
CASSLTDRGVNEKLFF
TGCGCCAGCAGCTTGACCGACAGGGGCGTTAATGAAAAACTGTTTTTT
>.|TRBV6-6|.|TRBJ2-4
CASSYSGDIQYF
TGTGCCAGCAGTTACTCAGGGGACATTCAGTACTTC
>.|TRBV5-4|.|TRBJ1-4
CASSPNAGGAEKLFF
TGTGCCAGCAGCCCTAACGCGGGCGGGGCTGAAAAACTGTTTTTT
>.|TRBV2|.|TRBJ1-5
CASSPTGNSNQPQHF
TGTGCCAGCAGTCCTACAGGGAATAGCAATCAGCCCCAGCATTTT
>.|TRBV29-1|.|TRBJ1-1
CSVAETANTEAFF
TGCAGCGTTGCGGAGACAGCGAACACTGAAGCTTTCTTT
>.|TRBV29-1|.|TRBJ2-2
CSVGSGNTGELFF
TGCAGCGTTGGCAGCGGCAACACCGGGGAGCTGTTTTTT
>.|TRBV4-1|once|TRBJ2-7
CASSQDLLAPAYEQYF
TGCGCCAGCAGCCAAGATCTCCTAGCGCCAGCCTACGAGCAGTACTTC
>TRBD1|TRBV6-2/TRBV6-3|.|TRBJ2-5
CASSYDRGQETQYF
TGTGCCAGCAGTTACGACAGGGGGCAAGAGACCCAGTACTTC
>TRBD2|TRBV5-1|.|TRBJ2-7
CASSLVAGGPHEQYF
TGCGCCAGCAGCTTGGTAGCGGGAGGGCCCCACGAGCAGTACTTC
>TRBD1|TRBV11-2|.|TRBJ2-3
CASSLVGTDTDTQYF
TGTGCCAGCAGCTTAGTGGGGACAGACACAGATACGCAGTATTTT
>TRBD2|TRBV6-6|.|TRBJ2-3
CASRLAGSTDTQYF
TGTGCCAGCAGACTAGCGGGAAGCACAGATACGCAGTATTTT
>TRBD2|TRBV5-1|.|TRBJ2-7
CASSPTSGGANEQYF
TGCGCCAGCAGCCCGACTAGCGGGGGGGCCAACGAGCAGTACTTC
>TRBD2|TRBV6-5|.|TRBJ2-5
CASRLAGGLETQYF
TGTGCCAGCAGATTAGCGGGAGGGCTCGAGACCCAGTACTTC
>.|TRBV6-5|.|TRBJ2-1
CASRADSSYNEQFF
TGTGCCAGCAGGGCCGACAGCTCCTACAATGAGCAGTTCTTC
>TRBD1|TRBV19|.|TRBJ2-7
CASTGEGAGESEQYF
TGTGCCAGTACCGGTGAGGGGGCTGGTGAATCCGAGCAGTACTTC
>TRBD1|TRBV2|.|TRBJ1-1
CASSGQGHAEAFF
TGTGCCAGCAGCGGACAGGGCCACGCGGAAGCTTTCTTT
>.|TRBV7-2|.|TRBJ1-6
CASRPGQGDSPLHF
TGTGCCAGCAGACCAGGGCAGGGCGATTCACCCCTCCACTTT
>.|TRBV6-1|.|TRBJ2-6
CASSERGRALSRTGANVLTF
TGTGCCAGCAGTGAAAGAGGCAGGGCCCTCTCCCGGACTGGGGCCAACGTCCTGACTTTC
>.|TRBV15|.|TRBJ2-3
CATSSKRQEDTDTQYF
TGTGCCACCAGCAGCAAGAGACAGGAAGACACAGATACGCAGTATTTT
>TRBD2|TRBV11-2|.|TRBJ2-7
CASSPGFGTRPYEQYF
TGTGCCAGCAGCCCCGGGTTTGGGACTAGACCCTACGAGCAGTACTTC
>.|TRBV6-5|few|TRBJ1-3
CASSIDRSSGNTIYF
TGTGCCAGCAGCATCGACAGGAGCTCTGGAAACACCATATATTTT
>.|TRBV3-1/TRBV3-2|.|TRBJ2-3
CASSQAVLATDTQYF
TGTGCCAGCAGCCAAGCTGTCCTAGCCACAGATACGCAGTATTTT
>.|TRBV9|.|TRBJ2-2
CASSVGPNTGELFF
TGTGCCAGCAGCGTAGGGCCGAACACCGGGGAGCTGTTTTTT
>TRBD1|TRBV6-5|.|TRBJ1-6
CASSYSWTGNNSPLHF
TGTGCCAGCAGTTACTCATGGACAGGGAATAATTCACCCCTCCACTTT
>TRBD2|TRBV13|.|TRBJ2-7
CASSPKRGGNSYEQYF
TGTGCCAGCAGCCCCAAGCGGGGGGGGAACTCCTACGAGCAGTACTTC
>TRBD2|TRBV29-1|.|TRBJ2-3
CSVVGRLVNTQYF
TGCAGCGTTGTCGGGAGGTTGGTAAATACGCAGTATTTT
>.|TRBV24-1|once|TRBJ2-3
CATSDQSTDTQYF
TGTGCCACCAGTGACCAAAGCACAGATACGCAGTATTTT
>.|TRBV10-2|.|TRBJ1-1
CASWGPGEGTEAFF
TGCGCCAGCTGGGGTCCCGGGGAGGGGACTGAAGCTTTCTTT
>TRBD2|TRBV4-2|.|TRBJ2-5
CASSQEGRASGGWETQYF
TGTGCCAGCAGCCAAGAAGGGCGGGCTAGCGGGGGATGGGAGACCCAGTACTTC